The T cell receptor (beta chain) described here comes from a study of blood T cells in healthy people across ages. The V segment lost 2 bases and the J segment 7 bases; nucleotides outside the gene matches: 6. This CDR3 region has 17 residues. Looked up from germline, CDR1 is MNHEY and CDR2 is SVGAGI. Through a sample-barcoded 5' primer and a J-beta primer mix, a second PCR was run for about 6 to 12 cycles. MiXCR, applied by TCRdb to the 5' RACE reads, yields one record per CDR3 protein. The sample gives over 500,000 distinct CDR3 sequences, around 50% of which show up once; roughly 13% is in the top ten.

The sample consisted of blood. This sequence joins TRBV6-5 and TRBJ2-1, with 15 bases matching TRBD2. The source of this sequence is a woman aged 80 or over in good health. CDR3 sequence: CASSYRTSGGAGNEQFF. CDR3 nucleotide sequence: TGTGCCAGCAGTTACAGGACTAGCGGGGGGGCCGGGAATGAGCAGTTCTTC.